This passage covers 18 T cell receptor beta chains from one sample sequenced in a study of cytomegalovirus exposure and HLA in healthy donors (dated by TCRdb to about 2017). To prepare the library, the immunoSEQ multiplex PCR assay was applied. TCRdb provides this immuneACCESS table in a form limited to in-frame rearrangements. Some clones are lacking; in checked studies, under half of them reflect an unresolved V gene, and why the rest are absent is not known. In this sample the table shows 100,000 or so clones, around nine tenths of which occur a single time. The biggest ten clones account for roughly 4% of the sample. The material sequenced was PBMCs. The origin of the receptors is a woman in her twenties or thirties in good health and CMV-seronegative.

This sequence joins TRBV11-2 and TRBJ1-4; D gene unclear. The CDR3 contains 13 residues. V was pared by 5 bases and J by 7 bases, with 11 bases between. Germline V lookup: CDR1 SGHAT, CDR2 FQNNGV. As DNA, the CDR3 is TGTGCCAGCAGCCCTAGAGACGGTGAAAAACTGTTTTTT. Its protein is CASSPRDGEKLFF.

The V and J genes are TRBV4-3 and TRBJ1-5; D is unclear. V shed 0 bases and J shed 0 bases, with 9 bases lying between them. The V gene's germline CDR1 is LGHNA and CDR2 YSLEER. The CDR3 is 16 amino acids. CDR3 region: CASSQDVGGSNQPQHF. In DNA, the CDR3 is TGCGCCAGCAGCCAAGATGTGGGAGGTAGCAATCAGCCCCAGCATTTT.

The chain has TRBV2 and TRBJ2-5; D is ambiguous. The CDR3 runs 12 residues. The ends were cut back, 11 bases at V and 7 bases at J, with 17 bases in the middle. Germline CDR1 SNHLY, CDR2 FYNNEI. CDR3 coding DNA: TGTGCCGCCAGCAAGGAAAGAGGGACCCAGTACTTC. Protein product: CAASKERGTQYF. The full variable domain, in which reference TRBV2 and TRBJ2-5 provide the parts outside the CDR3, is EPEVTQTPSHQVTQMGQEVILRCVPISNHLYFYWYRQILGQKVEFLVSFYNNEISEKSEIFDDQFSVERPDGSNFTLKIRSTKLEDSAMYFCAASKERGTQYFGPGTRLLVL.

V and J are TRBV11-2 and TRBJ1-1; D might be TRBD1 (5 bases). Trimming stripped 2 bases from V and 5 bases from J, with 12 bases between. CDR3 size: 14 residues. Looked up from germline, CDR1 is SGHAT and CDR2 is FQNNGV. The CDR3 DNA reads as TGTGCCAGCAGCTTATGGCGGGACGGGACTGAAGCTTTCTTT. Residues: CASSLWRDGTEAFF.

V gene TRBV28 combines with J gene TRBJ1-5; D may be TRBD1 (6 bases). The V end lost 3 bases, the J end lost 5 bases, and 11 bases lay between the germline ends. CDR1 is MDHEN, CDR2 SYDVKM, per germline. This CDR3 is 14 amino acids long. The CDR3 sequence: CASSFYAGDQPQHF. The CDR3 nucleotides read TGTGCCAGCAGTTTTTACGCAGGGGATCAGCCCCAGCATTTT.

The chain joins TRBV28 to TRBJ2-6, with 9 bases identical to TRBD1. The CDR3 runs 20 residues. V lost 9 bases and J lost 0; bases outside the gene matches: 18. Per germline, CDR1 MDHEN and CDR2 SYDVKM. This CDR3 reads CASLATNTDRGNSGANVLTF. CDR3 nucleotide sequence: TGTGCCAGTCTGGCCACTAATACGGACAGGGGAAACTCTGGGGCCAACGTCCTGACTTTC.

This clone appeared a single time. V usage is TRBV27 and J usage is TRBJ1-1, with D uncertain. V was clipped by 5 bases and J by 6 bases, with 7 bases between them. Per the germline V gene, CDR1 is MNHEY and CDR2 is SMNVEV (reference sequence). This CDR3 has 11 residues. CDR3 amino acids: CASSAGPEAFF. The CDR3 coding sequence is TGTGCCAGCAGTGCGGGTCCTGAAGCTTTCTTT.

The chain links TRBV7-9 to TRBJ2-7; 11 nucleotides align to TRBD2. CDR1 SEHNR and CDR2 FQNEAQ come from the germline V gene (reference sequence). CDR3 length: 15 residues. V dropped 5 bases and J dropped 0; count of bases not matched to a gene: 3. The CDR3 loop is CASSKTSGTSYEQYF. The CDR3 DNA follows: TGTGCCAGCAGCAAGACTAGCGGGACCTCCTACGAGCAGTACTTC.

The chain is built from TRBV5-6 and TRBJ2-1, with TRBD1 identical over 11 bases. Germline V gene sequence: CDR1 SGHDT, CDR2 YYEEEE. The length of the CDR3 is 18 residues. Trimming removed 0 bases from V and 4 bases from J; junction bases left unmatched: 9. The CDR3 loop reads CASSLVVSGTGGYNEQFF. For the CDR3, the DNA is TGTGCCAGCAGCTTGGTAGTGTCCGGGACAGGGGGTTACAATGAGCAGTTCTTC.

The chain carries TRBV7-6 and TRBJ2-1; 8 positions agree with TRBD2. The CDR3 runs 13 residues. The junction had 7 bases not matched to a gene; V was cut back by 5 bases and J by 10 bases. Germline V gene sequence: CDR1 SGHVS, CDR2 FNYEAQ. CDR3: CASSQLTSGEQFF. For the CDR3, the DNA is TGTGCCAGCAGCCAACTAACTAGCGGCGAGCAGTTCTTC.

The DNA for the CDR3 is TGTGCCAGTCGGGGGCAGCCCCAGCATTTT. Its translation: CASRGQPQHF. V gene TRBV19 combines with J gene TRBJ1-5; D is possibly TRBD1 (5 bases). V was shortened by 8 bases and J by 7 bases, with 6 bases between the two germline ends. This CDR3 is built from 10 residues. Germline CDR1 and CDR2: LNHDA and SQIVND (reference sequence).

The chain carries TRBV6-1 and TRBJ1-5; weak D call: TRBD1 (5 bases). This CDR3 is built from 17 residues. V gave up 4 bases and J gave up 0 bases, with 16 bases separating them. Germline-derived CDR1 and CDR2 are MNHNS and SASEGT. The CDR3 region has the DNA TGTGCCAGCAGTGCCGGAACAGGCCTTTATAGCAATCAGCCCCAGCATTTT. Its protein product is CASSAGTGLYSNQPQHF.

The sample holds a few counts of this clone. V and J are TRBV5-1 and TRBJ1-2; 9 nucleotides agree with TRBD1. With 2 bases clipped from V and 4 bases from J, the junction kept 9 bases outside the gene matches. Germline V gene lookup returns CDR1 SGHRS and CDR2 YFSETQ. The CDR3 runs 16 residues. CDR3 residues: CASSFSGTGPGYGYTF. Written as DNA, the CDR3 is TGCGCCAGCAGCTTCTCCGGGACAGGGCCAGGCTATGGCTACACCTTC.

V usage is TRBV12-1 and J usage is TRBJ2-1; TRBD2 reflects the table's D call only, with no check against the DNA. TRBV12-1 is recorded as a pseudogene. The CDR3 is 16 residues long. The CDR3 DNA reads TGTGCCAGCAGCCCCCGATTAGCGGACTCCTACAATGAGCAGTTCTTC. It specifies CASSPRLADSYNEQFF.

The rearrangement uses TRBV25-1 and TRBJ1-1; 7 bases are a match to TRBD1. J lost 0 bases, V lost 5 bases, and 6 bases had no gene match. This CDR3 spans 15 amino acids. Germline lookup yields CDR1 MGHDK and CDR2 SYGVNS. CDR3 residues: CASSNQDRVNTEAFF. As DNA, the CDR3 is TGTGCCAGCAGTAACCAAGACAGGGTGAACACTGAAGCTTTCTTT.

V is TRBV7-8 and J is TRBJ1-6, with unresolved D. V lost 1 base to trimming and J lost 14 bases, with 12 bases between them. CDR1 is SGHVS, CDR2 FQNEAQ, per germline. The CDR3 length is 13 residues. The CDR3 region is CASSLGQAEALHF. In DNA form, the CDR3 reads TGTGCCAGCAGCTTAGGGCAGGCAGAAGCCCTCCACTTT. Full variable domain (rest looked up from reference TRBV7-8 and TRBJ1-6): GAGVSQSPRYKVAKRGQDVALRCDPISGHVSLFWYQQALGQGPEFLTYFQNEAQLDKSGLPSDRFFAERPEGSVSTLKIQRTQQEDSAVYLCASSLGQAEALHFGNGTRLTVT.

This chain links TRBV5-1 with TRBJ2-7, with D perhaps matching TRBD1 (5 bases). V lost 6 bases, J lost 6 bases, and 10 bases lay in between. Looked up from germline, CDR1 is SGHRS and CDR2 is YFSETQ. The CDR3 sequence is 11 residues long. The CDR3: CASTLGLEQYF. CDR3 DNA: TGCGCCAGCACGTTGGGGCTCGAGCAGTACTTC.

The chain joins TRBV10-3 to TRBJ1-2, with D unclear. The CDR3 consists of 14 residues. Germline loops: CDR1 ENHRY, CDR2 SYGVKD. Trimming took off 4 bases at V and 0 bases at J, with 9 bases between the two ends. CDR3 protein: CAISGFLANYGYTF. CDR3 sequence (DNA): TGTGCCATCAGTGGGTTCCTAGCTAACTATGGCTACACCTTC.